The clone carrying this T cell receptor (beta chain) turned up a few times. Antigen: not known. The data were obtained in a study of T cell repertoires in cytomegalovirus infection. Study-wide context: The authors relied on CMV epitopes, both recently identified HLA-C-restricted and well-studied HLA-B-restricted. Public TCR beta signature analysis indicated the presence of both CMV infection and matching HLA type. The study's findings and limits: Dominating the ex vivo response were HLA-C-restricted CMV-specific TCR beta clonotypes. CMV carriers having the relevant HLA were flagged by cumulative public TCR beta family frequency.

TCRdb redid the calling of the reads with MiXCR, one entry per CDR3 protein. The sample yields some 800,000 distinct CDR3 sequences, 29% seen once. The germline V gene encodes CDR1 MNHNS and CDR2 SASEGT. V was clipped by 3 bases and J by 5 bases, with 17 bases between them. This CDR3 is built from 16 residues. The sequence came from a human donor in good health (CMV status not recorded). Some clones in this sample may be carry-over from other donors' samples. V is TRBV6-1 and J is TRBJ2-1, with a possible D match to TRBD2 (5 bases). The sample was cultured CD8+ T cells from PBMCs, taken from culture after CMV antigen stimulation. The CDR3 DNA reads TGTGCCAGCAGTGAGGATCCGGGGAGATACAACAATGAGCAGTTCTTC. This codes for CASSEDPGRYNNEQFF.